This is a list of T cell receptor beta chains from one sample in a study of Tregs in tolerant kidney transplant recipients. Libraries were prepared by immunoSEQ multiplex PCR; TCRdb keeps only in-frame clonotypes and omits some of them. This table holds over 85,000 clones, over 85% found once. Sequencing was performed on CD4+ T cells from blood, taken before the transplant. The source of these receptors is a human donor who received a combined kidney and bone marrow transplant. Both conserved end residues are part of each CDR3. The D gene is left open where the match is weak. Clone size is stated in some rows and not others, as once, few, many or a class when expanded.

cdr3_nt: TGTGCCAGCAGCTTGGAGACAGGAAGGAACACTGAAGCTTTCTTT
cdr3_aa: CASSLETGRNTEAFF
clone_size: -
d_call: -
cdr3_length: 15
v_call: TRBV5-4
j_call: TRBJ1-1

cdr3_nt: TGTGCCAGCAGTGGGTATCGGGGAGGAACTGAAGCTTTCTTT
cdr3_aa: CASSGYRGGTEAFF
clone_size: -
d_call: -
cdr3_length: 14
v_call: TRBV2
j_call: TRBJ1-1

cdr3_nt: TGTGCCAGCAGCGGATACCGGGACAGGGGGACTGATTCCCCCCTCCACTTT
cdr3_aa: CASSGYRDRGTDSPLHF
clone_size: -
d_call: -
cdr3_length: 17
v_call: TRBV21-1
j_call: TRBJ1-6

cdr3_nt: TGTGCCAGCAGGGCCCCCGGGAGGGTGGACAAGGAGCAGTTCTTC
cdr3_aa: CASRAPGRVDKEQFF
clone_size: -
d_call: TRBD2
cdr3_length: 15
v_call: TRBV6-5
j_call: TRBJ2-1

cdr3_nt: TGTGCCAGCAGCCGTACGGATGACTCATACTATGGCTACACCTTC
cdr3_aa: CASSRTDDSYYGYTF
clone_size: -
d_call: -
cdr3_length: 15
v_call: TRBV28
j_call: TRBJ1-2

cdr3_nt: TGTGCCAGCAGCTTAGACCCTAGCGGGGGGCCCTACAATGAGCAGTTCTTC
cdr3_aa: CASSLDPSGGPYNEQFF
clone_size: -
d_call: TRBD2
cdr3_length: 17
v_call: TRBV7-2
j_call: TRBJ2-1

cdr3_nt: TGTGCCAGCAGCGTAGCTCCCCCTACTAGCGGACCTTACAATGAGCAGTTCTTC
cdr3_aa: CASSVAPPTSGPYNEQFF
clone_size: -
d_call: TRBD2
cdr3_length: 18
v_call: TRBV9
j_call: TRBJ2-1

cdr3_nt: TGTGCCAGCAGTACTTGGGGGGCCGGGGAGCTGTTTTTT
cdr3_aa: CASSTWGAGELFF
clone_size: -
d_call: -
cdr3_length: 13
v_call: TRBV6-5
j_call: TRBJ2-2

cdr3_nt: TGTGCCAGCAGCTTAAGCCGGGGGAATGAGCAGTTCTTC
cdr3_aa: CASSLSRGNEQFF
clone_size: -
d_call: -
cdr3_length: 13
v_call: TRBV11-3
j_call: TRBJ2-1

cdr3_nt: TGTGCCATCAGCCGGACAGGGGAATATGAGTACACTGAAGCTTTCTTT
cdr3_aa: CAISRTGEYEYTEAFF
clone_size: -
d_call: TRBD1
cdr3_length: 16
v_call: TRBV10-3
j_call: TRBJ1-1

cdr3_nt: TGTGCCAGCAGTCAGACAGATATATACGAGCAGTACTTC
cdr3_aa: CASSQTDIYEQYF
clone_size: -
d_call: -
cdr3_length: 13
v_call: TRBV25-1
j_call: TRBJ2-7

cdr3_nt: TGTGCCAGTAGTATGGTCCTACAGACCCAGTACTTC
cdr3_aa: CASSMVLQTQYF
clone_size: -
d_call: -
cdr3_length: 12
v_call: TRBV19
j_call: TRBJ2-5

cdr3_nt: TGTGCCAGCAGCGTACCAGAAGGACCAGGGGGCGAGACCCAGTACTTC
cdr3_aa: CASSVPEGPGGETQYF
clone_size: -
d_call: TRBD1
cdr3_length: 16
v_call: TRBV5-4
j_call: TRBJ2-5

cdr3_nt: TGCGCCAGCAGCCAAGGTTTGAGTACAGGGGCCTACGAGCAGTACTTC
cdr3_aa: CASSQGLSTGAYEQYF
clone_size: -
d_call: TRBD1
cdr3_length: 16
v_call: TRBV4-1
j_call: TRBJ2-7

cdr3_nt: TGTGCCAGCAGCCAGGACAGGTACGCCTACGAGCAGTACTTC
cdr3_aa: CASSQDRYAYEQYF
clone_size: few
d_call: TRBD1
cdr3_length: 14
v_call: TRBV7-2
j_call: TRBJ2-7

cdr3_nt: TGTGCCAGCAGTGAATCGGGACAGGCCTACAATGAGCAGTTCTTC
cdr3_aa: CASSESGQAYNEQFF
clone_size: -
d_call: TRBD1
cdr3_length: 15
v_call: TRBV6-1
j_call: TRBJ2-1

cdr3_nt: TGTGCCTGGAGGACAGCAGAGAACACTGAAGCTTTCTTT
cdr3_aa: CAWRTAENTEAFF
clone_size: -
d_call: -
cdr3_length: 13
v_call: TRBV30
j_call: TRBJ1-1

cdr3_nt: TGTGCCAGCAGTTACGTCCCGGGACACCTATTAGAGACCCAGTACTTC
cdr3_aa: CASSYVPGHLLETQYF
clone_size: -
d_call: -
cdr3_length: 16
v_call: TRBV6-5
j_call: TRBJ2-5

cdr3_nt: TGCGCCAGCAACCCTTCCGGGACAGGGAGGACTGAAGCTTTCTTT
cdr3_aa: CASNPSGTGRTEAFF
clone_size: -
d_call: TRBD1
cdr3_length: 15
v_call: TRBV4-3
j_call: TRBJ1-1

cdr3_nt: TGTGCCAGCTCCCGCCCGACTAGCGGGGGGGCCTATAGCGCAGATACGCAGTATTTT
cdr3_aa: CASSRPTSGGAYSADTQYF
clone_size: -
d_call: TRBD2
cdr3_length: 19
v_call: TRBV27
j_call: TRBJ2-3

cdr3_nt: TGTGCCAGCAGCCCTTTATCCGGGACTAGCGGCCAGGAGCAGTACTTC
cdr3_aa: CASSPLSGTSGQEQYF
clone_size: -
d_call: TRBD2
cdr3_length: 16
v_call: TRBV14
j_call: TRBJ2-7

cdr3_nt: TGTGCCAGCACCCCGTACCCCCCAGGGGCGGTAAACACCGGGGAGCTGTTTTTT
cdr3_aa: CASTPYPPGAVNTGELFF
clone_size: -
d_call: -
cdr3_length: 18
v_call: TRBV7-3
j_call: TRBJ2-2

cdr3_nt: TGTGCCAGCAGCCCCGACAGAAATCAGCCCCAGCATTTT
cdr3_aa: CASSPDRNQPQHF
clone_size: -
d_call: -
cdr3_length: 13
v_call: TRBV11-1
j_call: TRBJ1-5

cdr3_nt: TGCGCCAGCAGCAAAGCAGGGGCAGGAGATACGCAGTATTTT
cdr3_aa: CASSKAGAGDTQYF
clone_size: -
d_call: -
cdr3_length: 14
v_call: TRBV4-3
j_call: TRBJ2-3

cdr3_nt: TGTGCCATCAGTGAGTCCGTTAGGGGTGAGCAGTTCTTC
cdr3_aa: CAISESVRGEQFF
clone_size: -
d_call: -
cdr3_length: 13
v_call: TRBV10-3
j_call: TRBJ2-1

cdr3_nt: TGTGCCAGCAGCCCAACAGGTGTCCTTGGCGAGCAGTACTTC
cdr3_aa: CASSPTGVLGEQYF
clone_size: -
d_call: -
cdr3_length: 14
v_call: TRBV27
j_call: TRBJ2-7

cdr3_nt: TGTGCCTGGAGCGCCGGACTAGCGGGAGTAACCGGGGAGCTGTTTTTT
cdr3_aa: CAWSAGLAGVTGELFF
clone_size: -
d_call: TRBD2
cdr3_length: 16
v_call: TRBV30
j_call: TRBJ2-2

cdr3_nt: TGTGCCAGCAGCATAAGACAGCAGGACACTGAAGCTTTCTTT
cdr3_aa: CASSIRQQDTEAFF
clone_size: -
d_call: -
cdr3_length: 14
v_call: TRBV5-6
j_call: TRBJ1-1

cdr3_nt: TGCGCCAGCAGCTTGGGGATTACAGGGTTTCTAGCTTTCTTT
cdr3_aa: CASSLGITGFLAFF
clone_size: once
d_call: -
cdr3_length: 14
v_call: TRBV5-1
j_call: TRBJ1-1

cdr3_nt: TGCGCCAGCAGCCTTTTTTACCGGGAGGCGGAGGAAAAACTGTTTTTT
cdr3_aa: CASSLFYREAEEKLFF
clone_size: -
d_call: -
cdr3_length: 16
v_call: TRBV4-3
j_call: TRBJ1-4

cdr3_nt: TGTGCCAGCAGGTCCTTCCAAGAGACCCAGTACTTC
cdr3_aa: CASRSFQETQYF
clone_size: -
d_call: -
cdr3_length: 12
v_call: TRBV2
j_call: TRBJ2-5

cdr3_nt: TGTGCCAGCAGCTTGTCTGGTAGCGGGAGGTCCTACGAGCAGTACTTC
cdr3_aa: CASSLSGSGRSYEQYF
clone_size: -
d_call: TRBD2
cdr3_length: 16
v_call: TRBV5-4
j_call: TRBJ2-7

cdr3_nt: TGTGCCAGCAGTTACGCCCACGGGATCGGGGAGACCCAGTACTTC
cdr3_aa: CASSYAHGIGETQYF
clone_size: -
d_call: -
cdr3_length: 15
v_call: TRBV6-5
j_call: TRBJ2-5

cdr3_nt: TGCGCCAGCAGCCAAGTCCCTGGAGGGAACACTGAAGCTTTCTTT
cdr3_aa: CASSQVPGGNTEAFF
clone_size: -
d_call: -
cdr3_length: 15
v_call: TRBV4-1
j_call: TRBJ1-1

cdr3_nt: TGTGCCAGCCGACCCCTGACAGGGACGTGGGAGCAGTACTTC
cdr3_aa: CASRPLTGTWEQYF
clone_size: -
d_call: TRBD1
cdr3_length: 14
v_call: TRBV6-1
j_call: TRBJ2-7